The clone carrying this T cell receptor beta chain was found a few times. What it binds is unknown. Amplified TCR beta CDR3 regions came from RNA transcripts. An initial round of RT-PCR targeting the TCR CDR3 relied on the HTBI primer set. TCRdb processed the multiplex PCR reads anew with MiXCR; each CDR3 protein has one entry. The sample lists approximately 260,000 distinct CDR3 sequences; around 15% were seen once. This entry is derived from a study of T cells in Graves' hyperthyroidism and ophthalmopathy. Study-wide findings and caveats: Before onset, ophthalmopathy was predicted by the model a median roughly 6.8 months earlier.

Germline CDR1 reads LNHDA; CDR2 reads SQIVND (reference sequence). This CDR3 has 13 amino acids. The V end was cut by 4 bases, the J end by 4 bases, with 8 bases between. The chain recombines TRBV19 with TRBJ2-1; a weak D match, TRBD1 (5 bases). The origin of this receptor is a woman aged 45-60 years with Graves' hyperthyroidism that later progressed to Graves' ophthalmopathy. The sample comprised blood. This CDR3 reads CASSKGRYNEQFF. The CDR3 DNA is TGTGCCAGTAGTAAGGGGCGGTACAATGAGCAGTTCTTC.